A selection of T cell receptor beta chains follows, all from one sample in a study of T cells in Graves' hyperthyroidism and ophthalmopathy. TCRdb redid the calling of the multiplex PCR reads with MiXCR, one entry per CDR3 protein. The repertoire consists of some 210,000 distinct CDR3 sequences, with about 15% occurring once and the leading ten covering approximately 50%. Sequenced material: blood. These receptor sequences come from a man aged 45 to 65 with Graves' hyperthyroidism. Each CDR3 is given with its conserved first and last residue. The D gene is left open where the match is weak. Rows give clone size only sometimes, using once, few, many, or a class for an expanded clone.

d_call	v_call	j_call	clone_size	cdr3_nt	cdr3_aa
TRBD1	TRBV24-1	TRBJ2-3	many	TGTGCCACCAGTGACCACGGACAGGGCTCAGATACGCAGTATTTT	CATSDHGQGSDTQYF
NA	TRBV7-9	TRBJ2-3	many	TGTGCCAGCAGCTTAGCGGATTGGGCAGATACGCAGTATTTT	CASSLADWADTQYF
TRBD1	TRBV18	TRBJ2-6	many	TGTGCCAGCTCATTATCACAGGGGGACGCCTCTGGGGCCAACGTCCTGACTTTC	CASSLSQGDASGANVLTF
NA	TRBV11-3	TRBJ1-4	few	TGTGCCAGCAGCGCAGACGGCTTCGGACAACCCGATTTTAATGAAAAACTGTTTTTT	CASSADGFGQPDFNEKLFF
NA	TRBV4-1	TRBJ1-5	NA	TGCGCCAGCAGCCAAGTATTTGCGGTCCTAGGGCAGCCCCAGCATTTT	CASSQVFAVLGQPQHF
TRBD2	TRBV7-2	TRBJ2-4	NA	TGTGCCAGCAGCTTAAATGTTTGGCCTAGCGGGAGGACCAAAAACATTCAGTACTTC	CASSLNVWPSGRTKNIQYF
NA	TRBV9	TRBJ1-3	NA	TGTGCCAGCAACCTAGGGGGCTCTGGAAACACCATATATTTT	CASNLGGSGNTIYF
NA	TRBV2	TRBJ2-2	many	TGTGCCAGCAAGAATATTCAGGGGGGGGGCGGGGAGCTGTTTTTT	CASKNIQGGGGELFF
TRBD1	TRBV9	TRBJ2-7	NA	TGTGCCAGCAGCGTCGGGACAGGGAATAGCTACGAGCAGTACTTC	CASSVGTGNSYEQYF
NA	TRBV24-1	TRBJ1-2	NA	TGTGCCACCAGTGAGACCGACACCTACGGCTACACCTTC	CATSETDTYGYTF
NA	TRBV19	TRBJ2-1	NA	TGTGCCAGTAGTACCGACCCCCCTCTTGAGAATGAGCAGTTCTTC	CASSTDPPLENEQFF
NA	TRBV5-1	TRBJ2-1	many	TGCGCCAGCAGCTTTTCCAATGAGCAGTTCTTC	CASSFSNEQFF
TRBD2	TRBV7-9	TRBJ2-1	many	TGTGCCAGCAGGACTAGCGGGGGCTACAATGAGCAGTTCTTC	CASRTSGGYNEQFF
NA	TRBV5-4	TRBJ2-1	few	TGTGCCAGCAGTGCCGGGACCGCCGCTGCCTTTGCTGAGCAGTTCTTC	CASSAGTAAAFAEQFF
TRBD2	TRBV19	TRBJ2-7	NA	TGTGCCAGTAGTATTGGGGGAGGGCCCCCCGGAGAGCAGTACTTC	CASSIGGGPPGEQYF
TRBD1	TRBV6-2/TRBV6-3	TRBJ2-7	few	TGTGCCAGCAGTTACAGGGAGCCGGGACAGGCCGGCGAGGAGCAGTACTTC	CASSYREPGQAGEEQYF
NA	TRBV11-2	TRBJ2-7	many	TGTGCCAGCAGCCTCAACCAGGGACGATACGAGCAGTACTTC	CASSLNQGRYEQYF
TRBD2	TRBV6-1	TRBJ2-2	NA	TGTGCCAGCGGCGAAGGCGGGGGCACCGGGGAGCTGTTTTTT	CASGEGGGTGELFF
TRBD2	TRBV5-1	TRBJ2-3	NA	TGCGCCAGCAGCGAGGACGCCGGACTAGTAGGTACGCAGTATTTT	CASSEDAGLVGTQYF
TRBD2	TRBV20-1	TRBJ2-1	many	TGCAGTGCTAGAGATTTCGGTAGCGGGAGGACCTACAATGAGCAGTTCTTC	CSARDFGSGRTYNEQFF
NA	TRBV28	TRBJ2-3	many	TGTGCCAGCAGTCTTCCGGACGGCCCCTGGACAGATACGCAGTATTTT	CASSLPDGPWTDTQYF
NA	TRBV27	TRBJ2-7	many	TGTGCCAGCAGCCTAGGTTCAACAGGGATCTACGAGCAGTACTTC	CASSLGSTGIYEQYF
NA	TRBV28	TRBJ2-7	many	TGTGCCAGCACCCAACAGGGTAATACCCTCGAGCAGTACTTC	CASTQQGNTLEQYF
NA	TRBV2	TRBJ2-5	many	TGTGCCAGCACCTTGGTAATGGAAGAGACCCAGTACTTC	CASTLVMEETQYF
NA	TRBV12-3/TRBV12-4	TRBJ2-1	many	TGTGCCAGCAGTTTACTCGATGAGCAGTTCTTC	CASSLLDEQFF
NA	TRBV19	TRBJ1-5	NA	TGTGCCAGCGCCTCACTCGGGATTAGCAATCAGCCCCAGCATTTT	CASASLGISNQPQHF
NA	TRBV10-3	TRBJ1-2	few	TGTGCCATCAGAACACGGGACACCTCTAACTATGGCTACACCTTC	CAIRTRDTSNYGYTF
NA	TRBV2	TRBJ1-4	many	TGTGCCAGCAGTGAATTGGGGGCCTCCAATGAAAAACTGTTTTTT	CASSELGASNEKLFF
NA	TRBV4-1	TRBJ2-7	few	TGCGCCAGCAGCCAAGCCCTGGGGGGCCACTACGAGCAGTACTTC	CASSQALGGHYEQYF
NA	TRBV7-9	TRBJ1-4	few	TGTGCCAGCAGCTTAGATGCAACCCGGGGAAAACTGTTTTTT	CASSLDATRGKLFF
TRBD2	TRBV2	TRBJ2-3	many	TGTGCCAGCAGTTCTAGCGGACCAAGCACAGATACGCAGTATTTT	CASSSSGPSTDTQYF
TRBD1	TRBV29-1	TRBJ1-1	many	TGCAGCGGTGGACAGGGATGGGGGATGAACACTGAAGCTTTCTTT	CSGGQGWGMNTEAFF
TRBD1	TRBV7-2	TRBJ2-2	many	TGTGCCAGCAGCTTCAGGGGGCCGACCACCGGGGAGCTGTTTTTT	CASSFRGPTTGELFF
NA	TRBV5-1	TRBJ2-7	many	TGCGCCAGCAGGACCTCTTGGCAGGGGCCTTCCTACGAGCAGTACTTC	CASRTSWQGPSYEQYF
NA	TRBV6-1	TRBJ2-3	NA	TGTGCCAGCAGTGAAGCTGCAGGGTCAGATACGCAGTATTTT	CASSEAAGSDTQYF
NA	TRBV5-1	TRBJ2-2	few	TGCGCCAGCACAGCGAACACCGGGGAGCTGTTTTTT	CASTANTGELFF
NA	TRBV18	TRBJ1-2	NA	TGTGCCAGCTCACCATGGCAAAACTATGGCTACACCTTC	CASSPWQNYGYTF
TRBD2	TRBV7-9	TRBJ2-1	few	TGTGCCAGCAGACCCCTAGCGGTTAACGATGAGCAGTTCTTC	CASRPLAVNDEQFF
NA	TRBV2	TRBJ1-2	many	TGTGCCAGCAGTGAATCTATGGCCTATGGCTACACCTTC	CASSESMAYGYTF
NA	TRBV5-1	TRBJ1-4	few	TGCGCCAGCAGCTTGGCAGGGGATAATGAAAAACTGTTTTTT	CASSLAGDNEKLFF
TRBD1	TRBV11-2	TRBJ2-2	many	TGTGCCAGCAGCCGACGTCCGGGACAGCGAATTGCGAACACCGGGGAGCTGTTTTTT	CASSRRPGQRIANTGELFF
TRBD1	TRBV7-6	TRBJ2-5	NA	TGTGCCAGCAGCTGGACAGGGGGGATTGGGCAAGAGACCCAGTACTTC	CASSWTGGIGQETQYF
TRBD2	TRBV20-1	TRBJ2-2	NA	TGCAGTGCTAGGGGTAGCGGGGTGCTAGCGGGAGGGGCTACCGGGGAGCTGTTTTTT	CSARGSGVLAGGATGELFF
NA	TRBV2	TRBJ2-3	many	TGTGCCAGCATTAACTCCCTCTCCTCCGATACGCAGTATTTT	CASINSLSSDTQYF
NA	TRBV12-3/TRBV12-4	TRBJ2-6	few	TGTGCCAGCAGTCTGTCGGGAGGGGCCAACGTCCTGACTTTC	CASSLSGGANVLTF
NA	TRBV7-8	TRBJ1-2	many	TGTGCCAGCAGTCCTATTTCGTTTACAGGGAGCAATGGCTACACCTTC	CASSPISFTGSNGYTF
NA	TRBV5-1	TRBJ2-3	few	TGCGCCAGCAGCCCACAGGGAAGCACAGATACGCAGTATTTT	CASSPQGSTDTQYF
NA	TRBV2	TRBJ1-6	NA	TGTGCCAGCAGCCAACTGGCGCCCACTCCCAGCGCAACCGAGCGTTCACCCCTCCACTTT	CASSQLAPTPSATERSPLHF
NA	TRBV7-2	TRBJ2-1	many	TGTGCCAGCAGCTTAGTGGGCAGCGGGCTCTCCTACAATGAGCAGTTCTTC	CASSLVGSGLSYNEQFF
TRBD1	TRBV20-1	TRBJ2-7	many	TGCAGTGCCCAACAGGGGGCTGGCTACGAGCAGTACTTC	CSAQQGAGYEQYF
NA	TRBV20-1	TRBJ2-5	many	TGCAGTGCTAGCGGGAGCGGTTGGGAGACCCAGTACTTC	CSASGSGWETQYF
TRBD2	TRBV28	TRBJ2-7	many	TGTGCCAGCAGTACGAACGCCCTAGCGGGAGGTTACGAGCAGTACTTC	CASSTNALAGGYEQYF